Following are 23 T cell receptor beta chains from one sample sequenced in a study of T cells in Graves' hyperthyroidism and ophthalmopathy (dated by TCRdb to 2018 to 2020). Library prep was done by multiplex PCR. TCRdb records Illumina HiSeq 2000 as the sequencer. The TCR beta CDR3 regions were amplified from the RNA transcripts. For the first round of RT-PCR on the TCR CDR3, the HTBI primer set was used together with the Qiagen OneStep RT-PCR kit. TCRdb handled the public reads itself, with Q25 trimming in fastp and clone calling in MiXCR, and kept productive beta chains. All rows with the same CDR3 protein become a single entry with the most common DNA and genes. The sample records about 290,000 distinct CDR3 sequences, more than 15% of which are singletons. The ten biggest clones cover over 50% of the sample. Sequencing input: blood. All receptors come from an older woman with Graves' ophthalmopathy.

This clonotype was recorded at least ten times. The rearrangement links TRBV11-2 to TRBJ2-1; D may be TRBD2 (6 bases). Trimming shortened V by 6 bases and J by 1 base, and 13 bases separated the two germline ends. This CDR3 contains 15 residues. Per the germline V gene, CDR1 is SGHAT and CDR2 is FQNNGV. The CDR3 protein is CASSGGTRSYNEQFF. CDR3 nucleotide sequence: TGTGCCAGCAGTGGCGGGACTCGGTCCTACAATGAGCAGTTCTTC.

This clonotype was seen repeatedly, ten times or more. J is TRBJ2-1 and V is TRBV7-3, with D unresolved. CDR3 size: 12 residues. The V gene's germline CDR1 is SGHTA and CDR2 FQGTGA. Trimming removed 4 bases at V and 4 bases at J, with 5 bases between. The CDR3, as DNA: TGTGCCAGCAGCTCGATATACAATGAGCAGTTCTTC. It is translated as CASSSIYNEQFF.

The CDR3 DNA is TGCAGCGTTGAAGAAGACAACTACGAGCAGTACTTC. The encoded protein is CSVEEDNYEQYF. V is TRBV29-1 and J is TRBJ2-7; D not resolved. The CDR3 runs to 12 residues. Between the trimmed V and J ends, which lost 0 bases and 3 bases, there was a span of 6 bases. Germline V CDR1 and CDR2: SQVTM, ANQGSEA.

This clonotype was recorded many times. The chain recombines TRBV28 with TRBJ2-2; 10 nucleotides line up with TRBD2. Germline V gene sequence: CDR1 MDHEN, CDR2 SYDVKM. This CDR3 region has 17 residues. V shed 5 bases, J shed 7 bases, and the junction held 13 bases outside the gene matches. CDR3 residues: CASSPGRAGGPGGELFF. The CDR3 DNA sequence: TGTGCCAGCAGTCCAGGGCGAGCGGGAGGGCCCGGCGGGGAGCTGTTTTTT.

The chain uses TRBV4-3 and TRBJ1-6, with D unresolved. The germline V and J ends were trimmed by 4 bases and 8 bases, with 15 bases remaining between them. Germline V gene sequence: CDR1 LGHNA, CDR2 YSLEER. CDR3 length: 15 amino acids. CDR3 sequence (DNA): TGCGCCAGCAGCCCCGGACTCTCTATTGATTCACCCCTCCACTTT. Amino acids: CASSPGLSIDSPLHF.

This clonotype was seen repeatedly, ten times or more. The CDR3 nucleotides read TGTGCCAGCAGCCGAGCGCAGGGTACGCAGTATTTT. Protein sequence: CASSRAQGTQYF. The V call is TRBV4-2, the J call TRBJ2-3, with a tentative D call TRBD1 (5 bases). This CDR3 has 12 amino acids. Germline V gene data show CDR1 as LGHNA and CDR2 as YNFKEQ. V lost 4 bases, J lost 8 bases, and 10 bases lay in between.

This clonotype was seen repeatedly, ten times or more. The genes are TRBV12-3 or TRBV12-4 and TRBJ2-7; D is perhaps TRBD1 (6 bases). V lost 6 bases and J 5 bases, leaving 14 bases between the germline ends. This CDR3 is built from 13 residues. CDR3 residues: CASSIQGRDEQYF. CDR3 nucleotides: TGTGCCAGCAGCATACAGGGTAGAGACGAGCAGTACTTC.

This clonotype was seen a few times. V is TRBV6-1 and J is TRBJ1-1, with 10 positions matching TRBD1. This CDR3 has 15 residues. The ends lost 5 bases at V and 6 bases at J; junction bases unmatched: 9. Germline CDR1 reads MNHNS; CDR2 reads SASEGT. CDR3 residues: CASSPIGTGVPEAFF. CDR3 coding DNA: TGTGCCAGCAGTCCAATCGGGACAGGGGTTCCTGAAGCTTTCTTT.

The V and J genes are TRBV25-1 and TRBJ1-2; tentatively, D is TRBD1 (6 bases). Deletions cut 4 bases from V and 2 bases from J, with 17 bases between. Germline V gene data show CDR1 as MGHDK and CDR2 as SYGVNS. The CDR3 is made up of 16 amino acids. Written as DNA, the CDR3 is TGTGCCAGCAGTGGTTTAGGGGACACGTACAACTATGGCTACACCTTC. Its protein is CASSGLGDTYNYGYTF.

This clonotype was seen at least ten times. The CDR3 region is CASRRREPHSPLHF. DNA for the CDR3: TGTGCCAGCAGGCGTAGGGAGCCCCACTCACCCCTCCACTTT. The V call is TRBV28, the J call TRBJ1-6, with no clear D. V lost 6 bases and J 10 bases, leaving 16 bases between the germline ends. The CDR3 runs to 14 residues. The germline V gene encodes CDR1 MDHEN and CDR2 SYDVKM. The variable domain in full, completed from reference TRBV28 and TRBJ1-6, reads DVKVTQSSRYLVKRTGEKVFLECVQDMDHENMFWYRQDPGLGLRLIYFSYDVKMKEKGDIPEGYSVSREKKERFSLILESASTNQTSMYLCASRRREPHSPLHFGNGTRLTVT.

The chain joins TRBV29-1 to TRBJ2-3; D is unresolved. Deletions cut 4 bases from V and 0 bases from J, with 11 bases between. The CDR3 is 14 amino acids. CDR1 and CDR2 (germline): SQVTM, ANQGSEA. CDR3 nucleotide sequence: TGCAGCGTTGCCAGGACCACTAGCACAGATACGCAGTATTTT. Protein sequence: CSVARTTSTDTQYF.

Ten or more counts support this clonotype. The gene calls are TRBV20-1 and TRBJ2-7; 9 bases fit TRBD1. Germline V lookup: CDR1 DFQATT, CDR2 SNEGSKA (reference sequence). J lost 2 bases, V lost 0 bases, and 2 bases had no gene match. CDR3 length equals 14 residues. Here the CDR3 DNA reads TGCAGTGCTAGAGAGGACAGGGGTGCCTACGAGCAGTACTTC. Protein product: CSAREDRGAYEQYF.

This clonotype was seen at least ten times. V is TRBV20-1 and J is TRBJ1-2; TRBD1 matches 7 bases. The CDR3 totals 12 residues. V was pared by 5 bases and J by 6 bases, with 6 bases of the junction left unmatched. Per the germline V gene, CDR1 is DFQATT and CDR2 is SNEGSKA (reference sequence). Here the CDR3 reads CSAETQGDGYTF. CDR3 nucleotide sequence: TGCAGTGCTGAAACCCAGGGGGATGGCTACACCTTC.

This clonotype has just one count. The germline gene is not matched at one end of the junction; a read error may be the cause. This sequence joins TRBV9 and TRBJ1-2; D is undetermined. Germline V CDR1 and CDR2: SGDLS, YYNGEE. This CDR3 spans 14 amino acids. The CDR3 reads CASSVDNSFYGHTF. CDR3 sequence (DNA): TGTGCCAGCAGCGTAGATAACAGTTTCTATGGCCACACCTTC.

This clonotype occurred many times. The chain is built from TRBV7-2 and TRBJ1-4; D unresolved. The germline V gene has CDR1 SGHTA and CDR2 FQGNSA. V lost 3 bases to trimming and J lost 7 bases, with 12 bases between them. The CDR3 loop spans 14 amino acids. CDR3 amino acids: CASSLDRFSEKLFF. The CDR3, as DNA: TGTGCCAGCAGCTTGGACCGCTTTTCTGAAAAACTGTTTTTT.

The chain has TRBV27 and TRBJ2-1, with D possibly matching TRBD1 (6 bases). This CDR3 has 16 amino acids. The germline V gene encodes CDR1 MNHEY and CDR2 SMNVEV (reference sequence). Trimming removed 3 bases from V and 6 bases from J, with 18 bases in between. The CDR3 DNA reads as TGTGCCAGCAGTTTTCCCCCCGGTAGGGGGACCAATGAGCAGTTCTTC. Its protein product is CASSFPPGRGTNEQFF.

There are many counts of this clonotype. The rearrangement links TRBV27 to TRBJ2-1; 9 nucleotides align to TRBD2. The CDR3 consists of 15 residues. Germline V CDR1 and CDR2: MNHEY, SMNVEV (reference sequence). V lost 2 bases and J lost 9; bases outside the gene matches: 8. The DNA of the CDR3 is TGTGCCAGCAGTTTAGCGGTTAGCGGGAGTGGTGAGCAGTTCTTC. Its protein product is CASSLAVSGSGEQFF.

This clonotype was observed a handful of times. The chain links TRBV29-1 to TRBJ1-2; D unclear. The CDR3 loop spans 12 amino acids. V dropped 3 bases and J dropped 4 bases, with 9 bases sitting between them. Germline loops: CDR1 SQVTM, CDR2 ANQGSEA. The CDR3 protein is CSVDPGSYGYTF. CDR3 bases: TGCAGCGTTGACCCAGGAAGCTATGGCTACACCTTC.

This clonotype has just a few counts. The chain is built from TRBV15 and TRBJ2-7, with no clear D. Germline values: CDR1 LNHNV, CDR2 YYDKDF (reference sequence). CDR3 length: 14 amino acids. V lost 0 bases to trimming and J lost 6 bases, with 12 bases between them. CDR3 sequence reads: CATSRDASDGEQYF. As DNA, the CDR3 is TGTGCCACCAGCAGAGATGCGTCAGACGGCGAGCAGTACTTC.

This clonotype came up many times. This chain joins TRBV6-2 or TRBV6-3 and TRBJ1-2; D unclear. Trimming pared 5 bases from V and 7 bases from J, leaving 11 bases between. The CDR3 length is 12 residues. Germline lookup yields CDR1 MNHEY and CDR2 SVGEGT. This chain's CDR3 is CASSRDSPGYTF. The CDR3, as DNA: TGTGCCAGCAGTCGGGATTCCCCTGGCTACACCTTC.

This clonotype occurred many times. This sequence joins TRBV12-3 or TRBV12-4 and TRBJ1-4, with D possibly matching TRBD1 (6 bases). Trimming took 1 base from V and 3 from J, leaving 18 bases between them. The CDR3 runs 18 residues. The CDR3 protein is CASSLVHRDSWANEKLFF. CDR3 nucleotides: TGTGCCAGCAGTTTAGTCCACAGGGATTCATGGGCTAATGAAAAACTGTTTTTT.

This clonotype was observed many times. The chain links TRBV10-3 to TRBJ2-2; 10 positions match TRBD2. The CDR3 spans 16 residues. J lost 5 bases, V lost 0 bases, and 3 bases had no gene match. Germline loops: CDR1 ENHRY, CDR2 SYGVKD. The CDR3 DNA is TGTGCCATCAGTGAGTCCGGGACTAGCGAGACCGGGGAGCTGTTTTTT. Translation: CAISESGTSETGELFF.

This clonotype appeared many times. The rearrangement uses TRBV28 and TRBJ2-7, with D maybe TRBD1 (6 bases). In germline, CDR1 is MDHEN, CDR2 SYDVKM. V gave up 1 base and J gave up 7 bases, with 17 bases separating them. The CDR3 contains 15 residues. CDR3 sequence (DNA): TGTGCCAGCAGTTTATCTGGGGAGCCAAGGGGGGAGCAGTACTTC. This translates into CASSLSGEPRGEQYF. Together with reference TRBV28 and TRBJ2-7, the CDR3 gives the full variable domain: DVKVTQSSRYLVKRTGEKVFLECVQDMDHENMFWYRQDPGLGLRLIYFSYDVKMKEKGDIPEGYSVSREKKERFSLILESASTNQTSMYLCASSLSGEPRGEQYFGPGTRLTVT.